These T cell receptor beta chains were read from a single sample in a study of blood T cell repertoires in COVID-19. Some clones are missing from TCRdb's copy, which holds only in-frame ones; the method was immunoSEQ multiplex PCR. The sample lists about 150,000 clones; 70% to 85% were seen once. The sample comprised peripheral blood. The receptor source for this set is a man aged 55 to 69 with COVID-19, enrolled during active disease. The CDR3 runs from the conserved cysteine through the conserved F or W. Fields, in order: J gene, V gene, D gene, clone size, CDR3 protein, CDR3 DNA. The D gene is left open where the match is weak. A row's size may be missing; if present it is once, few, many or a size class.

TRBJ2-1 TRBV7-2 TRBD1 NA CASSLRQGANEQFF TGTGCCAGCAGCTTACGACAGGGGGCCAATGAGCAGTTCTTC
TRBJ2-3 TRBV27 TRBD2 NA CASSRTSDRTDTQYF TGTGCCAGCAGCCGAACTAGCGACCGCACAGATACGCAGTATTTT
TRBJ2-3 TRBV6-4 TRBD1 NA CASSRTGSTDTQYF TGTGCCAGCAGTAGGACAGGGAGCACAGATACGCAGTATTTT
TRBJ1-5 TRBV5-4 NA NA CASSFGGAGQPQHF TGTGCCAGCAGCTTTGGGGGGGCTGGACAGCCCCAGCATTTT
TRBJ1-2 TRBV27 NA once CASSLVGGNYGYTF TGTGCCAGCAGTTTAGTTGGGGGCAACTATGGCTACACCTTC
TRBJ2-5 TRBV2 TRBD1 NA CASSERQGMGETQYF TGTGCCAGCAGTGAACGACAGGGAATGGGAGAGACCCAGTACTTC
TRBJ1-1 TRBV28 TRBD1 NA CASSFAQQGPTEAFF TGTGCCAGCAGTTTCGCCCAACAGGGGCCCACTGAAGCTTTCTTT
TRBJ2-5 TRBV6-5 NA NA CASVHQTVPETQYF TGTGCCAGCGTTCACCAAACAGTACCAGAGACCCAGTACTTC
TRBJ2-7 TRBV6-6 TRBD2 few CASSSPTGGSYEQYF TGTGCCAGCAGTTCCCCTACGGGGGGCTCCTACGAGCAGTACTTC
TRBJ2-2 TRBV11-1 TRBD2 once CASSHAGTSSGRELFF TGTGCCAGCAGCCATGCAGGGACTAGCAGTGGTAGGGAGCTGTTTTTT
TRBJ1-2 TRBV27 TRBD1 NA CASSWGQGGGYTF TGTGCCAGCAGTTGGGGACAGGGTGGTGGCTACACCTTC
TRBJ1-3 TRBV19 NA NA CASSIVTGSGNTIYF TGTGCCAGTAGTATAGTCACGGGCTCTGGAAACACCATATATTTT
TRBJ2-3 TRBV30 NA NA CAWSVQGRNTQYF TGTGCCTGGAGTGTGCAGGGTCGGAATACGCAGTATTTT
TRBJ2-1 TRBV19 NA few CASSSSLAVDEQFF TGTGCCAGTAGCTCTTCCCTAGCCGTGGACGAGCAGTTCTTC
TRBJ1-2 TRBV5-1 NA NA CASSPSSNYGYTF TGCGCCAGCAGCCCATCGAGCAACTATGGCTACACCTTC
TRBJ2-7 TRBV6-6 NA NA CASHRDYEQYF TGTGCCAGCCACCGGGACTACGAGCAGTACTTC
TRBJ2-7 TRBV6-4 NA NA CASSEQGGYEQYF TGTGCCAGCAGTGAACAAGGGGGCTACGAGCAGTACTTC
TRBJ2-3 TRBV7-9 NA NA CASSSLKRTSTDTQYF TGTGCCAGCAGTTCCTTGAAGCGAACTAGCACAGATACGCAGTATTTT
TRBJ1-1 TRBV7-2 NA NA CASSLSGRTFMNTEAFF TGTGCCAGCAGCTTATCGGGCAGGACTTTCATGAACACTGAAGCTTTCTTT
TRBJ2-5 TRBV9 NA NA CASSPRGQNEETQYF TGTGCCAGCAGCCCCCGGGGACAAAACGAAGAGACCCAGTACTTC
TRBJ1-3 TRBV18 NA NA CASSPDRGTGNTIYF TGTGCCAGCTCACCGGACCGGGGAACTGGAAACACCATATATTTT
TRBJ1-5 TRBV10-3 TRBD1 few CAISDWDRGPQGSQHF TGTGCCATCAGTGATTGGGACAGGGGGCCCCAGGGGTCCCAGCATTTT